The clone carrying this T cell receptor beta chain was seen repeatedly, ten times or more. The antigen remains undetermined. There are 16 residues in the CDR3. V was clipped by 3 bases and J by 2 bases; unmatched bases: 8. cDNA carried unique molecular identifiers, and a universal primer site was added by template switching. TCRdb recomputed calls from the 5' RACE reads with MiXCR, one row per CDR3 protein. Here the sample spans around 500,000 distinct CDR3 sequences, 14% being singletons. This record belongs to a study of identical twins. Study observations and caveats: Out-of-frame TCR alpha sharing observed in monozygotic twins exceeded model estimates. These conclusions were based on statistical analysis (cross-sectional, not following the same donors).

This sample was also put to use in a study of yellow fever vaccine responses in identical twins.

Sequenced: CD4+ T cells sorted from blood. This TCR was recovered from a woman aged 18-30 years in good health. The gene calls are TRBV12-3 or TRBV12-4 and TRBJ2-7; 9 bases agree with TRBD2. Here the CDR3 DNA reads TGTGCCAGCAGTTTCGGAGCTAGCGGGGCACCCTACGAGCAGTACTTC. Translated, it gives CASSFGASGAPYEQYF.